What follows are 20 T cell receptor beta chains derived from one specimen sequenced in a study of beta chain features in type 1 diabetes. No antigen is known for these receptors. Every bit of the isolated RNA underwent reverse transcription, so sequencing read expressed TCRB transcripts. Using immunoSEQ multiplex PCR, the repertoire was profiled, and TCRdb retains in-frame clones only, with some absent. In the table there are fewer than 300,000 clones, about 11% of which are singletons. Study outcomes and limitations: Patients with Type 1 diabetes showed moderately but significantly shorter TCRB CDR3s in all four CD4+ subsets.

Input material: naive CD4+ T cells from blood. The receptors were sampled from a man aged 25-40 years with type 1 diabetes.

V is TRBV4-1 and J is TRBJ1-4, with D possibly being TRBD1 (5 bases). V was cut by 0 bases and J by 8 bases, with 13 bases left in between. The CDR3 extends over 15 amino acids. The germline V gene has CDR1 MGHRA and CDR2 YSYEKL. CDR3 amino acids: CASSQEGRVGEKLFF. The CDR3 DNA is TGCGCCAGCAGCCAAGAAGGCAGGGTTGGCGAAAAACTGTTTTTT.

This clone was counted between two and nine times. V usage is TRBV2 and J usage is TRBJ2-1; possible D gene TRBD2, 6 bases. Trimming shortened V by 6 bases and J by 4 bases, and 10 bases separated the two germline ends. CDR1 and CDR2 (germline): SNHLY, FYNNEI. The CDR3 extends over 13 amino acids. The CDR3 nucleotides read TGTGCCAGCAGGGGGACTCGTTACAATGAGCAGTTCTTC. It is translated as CASRGTRYNEQFF.

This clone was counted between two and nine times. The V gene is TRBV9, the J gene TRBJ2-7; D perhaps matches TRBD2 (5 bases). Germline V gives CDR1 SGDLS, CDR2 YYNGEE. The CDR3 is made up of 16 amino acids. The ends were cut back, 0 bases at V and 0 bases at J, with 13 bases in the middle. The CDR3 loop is CASSVASSAGSYEQYF. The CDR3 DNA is TGTGCCAGCAGCGTAGCTTCTTCGGCGGGCTCCTACGAGCAGTACTTC.

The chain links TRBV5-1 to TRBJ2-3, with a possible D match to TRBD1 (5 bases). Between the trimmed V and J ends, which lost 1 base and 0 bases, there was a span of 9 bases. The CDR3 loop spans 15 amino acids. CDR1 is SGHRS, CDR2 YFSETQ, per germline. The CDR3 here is CASSLLRGSTDTQYF. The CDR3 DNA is TGCGCCAGCAGCTTGCTTAGGGGCAGCACAGATACGCAGTATTTT.

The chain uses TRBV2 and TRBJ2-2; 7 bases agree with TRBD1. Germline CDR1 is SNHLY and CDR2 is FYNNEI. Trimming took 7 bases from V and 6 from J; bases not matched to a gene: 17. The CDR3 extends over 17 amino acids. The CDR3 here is CASTILIATGSSGELFF. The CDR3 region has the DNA TGTGCCAGCACCATATTGATTGCGACAGGGAGTTCCGGGGAGCTGTTTTTT.

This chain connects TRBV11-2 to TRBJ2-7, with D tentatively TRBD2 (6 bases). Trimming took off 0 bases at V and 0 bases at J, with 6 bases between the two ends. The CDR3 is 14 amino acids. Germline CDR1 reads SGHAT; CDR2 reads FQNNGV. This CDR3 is CASSLERDSYEQYF. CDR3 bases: TGTGCCAGCAGCTTAGAGCGGGACTCCTACGAGCAGTACTTC.

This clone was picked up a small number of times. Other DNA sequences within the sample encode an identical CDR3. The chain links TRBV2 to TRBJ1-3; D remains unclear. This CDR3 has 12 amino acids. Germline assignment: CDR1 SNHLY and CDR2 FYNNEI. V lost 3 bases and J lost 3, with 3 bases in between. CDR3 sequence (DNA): TGTGCCAGCAGTGACCGTGGAAACACCATATATTTT. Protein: CASSDRGNTIYF.

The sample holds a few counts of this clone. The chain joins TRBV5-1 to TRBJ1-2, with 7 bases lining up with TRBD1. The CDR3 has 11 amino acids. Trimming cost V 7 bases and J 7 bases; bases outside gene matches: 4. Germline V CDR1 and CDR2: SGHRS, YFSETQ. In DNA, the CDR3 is TGCGCCAGCGGGACAGAAACTGGCTACACCTTC. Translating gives CASGTETGYTF.

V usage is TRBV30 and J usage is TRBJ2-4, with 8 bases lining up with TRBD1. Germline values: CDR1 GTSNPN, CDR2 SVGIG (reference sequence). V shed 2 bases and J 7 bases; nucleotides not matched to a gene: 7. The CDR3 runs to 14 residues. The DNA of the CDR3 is TGTGCCTGGAGTAAACTCGGGACAGGTAACATTCAGTACTTC. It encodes CAWSKLGTGNIQYF. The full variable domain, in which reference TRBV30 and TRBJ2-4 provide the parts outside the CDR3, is SQTIHQWPATLVQPVGSPLSLECTVEGTSNPNLYWYRQAAGRGLQLLFYSVGIGQISSEVPQNLSASRPQDRQFILSSKKLLLSDSGFYLCAWSKLGTGNIQYFGAGTRLSVL.

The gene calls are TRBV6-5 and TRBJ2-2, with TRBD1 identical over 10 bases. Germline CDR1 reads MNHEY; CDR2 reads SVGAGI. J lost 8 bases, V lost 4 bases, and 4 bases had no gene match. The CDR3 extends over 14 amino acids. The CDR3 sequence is CASSSPGQGGELFF. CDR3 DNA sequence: TGTGCCAGCAGTTCGCCGGGACAGGGGGGGGAGCTGTTTTTT.

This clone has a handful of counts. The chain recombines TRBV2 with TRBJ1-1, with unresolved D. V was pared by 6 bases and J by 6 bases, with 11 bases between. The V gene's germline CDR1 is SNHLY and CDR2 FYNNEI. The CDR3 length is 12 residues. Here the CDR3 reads CASSPSGSEAFF. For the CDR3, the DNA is TGTGCCAGCAGCCCCAGCGGCTCTGAAGCTTTCTTT.

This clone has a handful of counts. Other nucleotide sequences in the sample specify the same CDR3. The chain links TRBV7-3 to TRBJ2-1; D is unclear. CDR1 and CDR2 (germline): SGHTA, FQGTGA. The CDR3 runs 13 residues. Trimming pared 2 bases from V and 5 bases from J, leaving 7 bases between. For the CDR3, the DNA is TGTGCCAGCAGCTTAGGGCTTAACAATGAGCAGTTCTTC. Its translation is CASSLGLNNEQFF.

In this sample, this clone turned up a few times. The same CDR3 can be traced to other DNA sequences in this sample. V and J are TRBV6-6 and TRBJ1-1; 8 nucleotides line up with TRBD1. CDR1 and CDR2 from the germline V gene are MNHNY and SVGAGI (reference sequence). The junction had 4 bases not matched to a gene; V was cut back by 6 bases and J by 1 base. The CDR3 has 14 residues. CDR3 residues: CASSTTGGNTEAFF. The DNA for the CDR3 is TGTGCCAGCAGCACCACAGGGGGGAACACTGAAGCTTTCTTT.

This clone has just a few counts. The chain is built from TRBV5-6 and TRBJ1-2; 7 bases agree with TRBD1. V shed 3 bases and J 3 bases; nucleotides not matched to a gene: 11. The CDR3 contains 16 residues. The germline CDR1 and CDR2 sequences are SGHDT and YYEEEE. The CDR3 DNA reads TGTGCCAGCAGCTCGACAGGGAGGATAGGACACTATGGCTACACCTTC. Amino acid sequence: CASSSTGRIGHYGYTF.

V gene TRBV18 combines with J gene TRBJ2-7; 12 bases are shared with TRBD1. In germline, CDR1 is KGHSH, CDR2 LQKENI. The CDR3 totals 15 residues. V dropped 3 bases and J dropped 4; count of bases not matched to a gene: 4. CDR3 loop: CASSPGTGGDYEQYF. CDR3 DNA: TGTGCCAGCTCACCGGGGACAGGGGGCGATTACGAGCAGTACTTC. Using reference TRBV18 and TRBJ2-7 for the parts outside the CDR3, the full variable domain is NAGVMQNPRHLVRRRGQEARLRCSPMKGHSHVYWYRQLPEEGLKFMVYLQKENIIDESGMPKERFSAEFPKEGPSILRIQQVVRGDSAAYFCASSPGTGGDYEQYFGPGTRLTVT.

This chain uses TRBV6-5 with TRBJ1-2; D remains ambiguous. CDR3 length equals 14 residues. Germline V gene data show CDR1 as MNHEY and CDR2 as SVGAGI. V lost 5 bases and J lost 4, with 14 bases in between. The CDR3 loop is CASSITDRGYGYTF. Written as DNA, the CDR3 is TGTGCCAGCAGTATTACCGACCGGGGCTATGGCTACACCTTC.

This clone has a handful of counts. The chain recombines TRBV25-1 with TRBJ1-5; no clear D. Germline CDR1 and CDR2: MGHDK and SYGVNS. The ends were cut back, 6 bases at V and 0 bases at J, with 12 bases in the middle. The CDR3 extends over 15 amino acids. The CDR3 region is CASSRAGYSNQPQHF. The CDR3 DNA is TGTGCCAGCAGCCGCGCCGGTTATAGCAATCAGCCCCAGCATTTT. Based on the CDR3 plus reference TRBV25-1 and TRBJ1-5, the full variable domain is EADIYQTPRYLVIGTGKKITLECSQTMGHDKMYWYQQDPGMELHLIHYSYGVNSTEKGDLSSESTVSRIRTEHFPLTLESARPSHTSQYLCASSRAGYSNQPQHFGDGTRLSIL.

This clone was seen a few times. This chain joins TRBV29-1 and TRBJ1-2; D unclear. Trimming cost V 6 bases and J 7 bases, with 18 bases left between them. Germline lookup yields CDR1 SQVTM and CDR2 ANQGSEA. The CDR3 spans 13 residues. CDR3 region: CSVAIQLEGGYTF. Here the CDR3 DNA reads TGCAGCGTAGCTATTCAATTAGAGGGTGGCTACACCTTC.

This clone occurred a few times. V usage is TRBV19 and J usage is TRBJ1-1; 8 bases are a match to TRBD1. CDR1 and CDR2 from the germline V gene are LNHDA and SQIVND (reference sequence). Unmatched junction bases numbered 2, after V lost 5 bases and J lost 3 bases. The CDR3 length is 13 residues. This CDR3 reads CASSLGQDTEAFF. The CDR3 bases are TGTGCCAGTAGTCTGGGACAGGACACTGAAGCTTTCTTT.

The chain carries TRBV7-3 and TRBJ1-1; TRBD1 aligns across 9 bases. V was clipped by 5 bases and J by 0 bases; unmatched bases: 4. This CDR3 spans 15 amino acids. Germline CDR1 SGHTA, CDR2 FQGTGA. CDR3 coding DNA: TGTGCCAGCAGCCCGGGGACAGGGTTGAACACTGAAGCTTTCTTT. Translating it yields CASSPGTGLNTEAFF.